This TCR beta chain was identified in a study of blood T cell repertoires in COVID-19. Overall study: Sites in the United States, Italy and Spain provided acute and convalescent COVID-19 samples. T cells, B-cell-depleted T cells, or PBMCs supplied cDNA or gDNA.

This CDR3 is built from 15 residues. The germline V gene encodes CDR1 SGHRS and CDR2 YFSETQ. V was shortened by 5 bases and J by 4 bases, with 17 bases between the two germline ends. The cohort comprised adults aged about 18 to 100 years residing in approximately 25 US areas. Cohort allocation depended upon clinical history that participants reported. Method: immunoSEQ multiplex PCR; TCRdb's copy keeps in-frame clones and lacks some. This table holds 200,000 to 300,000 clones, around 88% found once. Source material: PBMCs or T cells enriched from blood (not recorded which). The receptor was derived from a woman aged 40 to 50 with acute COVID-19. The chain couples TRBV5-1 to TRBJ2-3; a weak D match, TRBD1 (6 bases). The CDR3 here is CASRMGRGNSDTQYF. Here the CDR3 DNA reads TGCGCCAGCAGGATGGGCAGGGGAAACTCAGATACGCAGTATTTT.